This TCR beta chain was observed in a study of shared clonotypes between healthy human individuals. General observations from the study: Generally, naive subsets came out with larger estimated richness than memory subsets. Rarefaction analysis demonstrated incomplete sorted-subset sequencing notwithstanding large depth. Naive CD4 clonotype sharing across a handful of donors was 4.5% to 6%.

As regards this clone: Antigen unknown.

The length of the CDR3 is 16 residues. Per germline, CDR1 LGHNA and CDR2 YNFKEQ. V lost 0 bases to trimming and J lost 4 bases; unmatched junction nucleotides: 5. Here immunoSEQ multiplex PCR was the method, and the copy in TCRdb shows in-frame clones only, minus some. The sample comprises 2 million to 2.5 million clones, approximately 93% of which are singletons, and 0.3% to 0.4% rests with the top ten. Adults of Caucasian background living in Nashville, Tennessee made up all donors. The sample consisted of naive CD4+ T cells from PBMCs. The subset is: CD45RA+ positively selected. The source of this sequence is a man aged 18-30 years in good health. Some clones in this sample may be carry-over from other donors' samples. The chain joins TRBV4-2 to TRBJ1-3; 8 bases fit TRBD1. The CDR3 sequence is CASSQEGTGSGNTIYF. The CDR3, as DNA: TGTGCCAGCAGCCAAGAGGGGACAGGCTCAGGAAACACCATATATTTT.